Below, one T cell receptor beta chain is given with its context. The target antigen is unknown. The time point: pretreatment peripheral blood. The diagnosis in patients was locally advanced or metastatic urothelial carcinoma. Per patient, between 1 and 8 samples were collected at pretreatment and on-treatment time points. TCRdb's table, derived via immunoSEQ multiplex PCR, lists solely in-frame clones and lacks some. Of 90,000 to 100,000 clones in the sample, roughly 89% were seen once. This entry comes from a study of PD-L1 blockade in urothelial cancer. Looking at the study overall: Specimens of blood held a median count of roughly 140,000 T cells. Notes on the study in general: When measured at 3 weeks, tumor-associated blood clones expanded more in durable-benefit patients.

The specimen was PBMCs, collected around atezolizumab (anti-PD-L1) treatment. This receptor was taken from a man in his 60s with urothelial cancer.

CDR3 loop: CASTRSGVFEQYF. CDR3 coding DNA: TGTGCCAGCACTCGCTCGGGGGTTTTCGAGCAGTACTTC. The gene calls are TRBV5-6 and TRBJ2-7, with a tentative D call TRBD2 (6 bases). The CDR3 covers 13 residues. Germline lookup yields CDR1 SGHDT and CDR2 YYEEEE. The ends were cut back, 6 bases at V and 6 bases at J, with 16 bases in the middle.